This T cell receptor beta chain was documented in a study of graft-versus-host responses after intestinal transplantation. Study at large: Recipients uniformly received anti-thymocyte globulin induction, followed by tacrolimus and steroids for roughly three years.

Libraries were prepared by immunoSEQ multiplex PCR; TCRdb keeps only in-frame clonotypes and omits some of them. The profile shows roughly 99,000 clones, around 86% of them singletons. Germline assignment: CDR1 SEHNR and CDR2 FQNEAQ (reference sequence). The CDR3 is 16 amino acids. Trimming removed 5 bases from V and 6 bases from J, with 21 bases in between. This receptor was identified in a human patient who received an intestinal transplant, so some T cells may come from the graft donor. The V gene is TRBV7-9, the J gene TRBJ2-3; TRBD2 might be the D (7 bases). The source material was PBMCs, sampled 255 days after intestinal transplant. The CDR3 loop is CASSPIRGGLGDTQYF. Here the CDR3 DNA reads TGTGCCAGCAGCCCCATTCGCGGGGGCCTGGGGGATACGCAGTATTTT.